This passage covers 28 T cell receptor beta chains from one sample sequenced in a study of blood T cell repertoires in COVID-19. Produced via immunoSEQ multiplex PCR; TCRdb's table is partial and in-frame only. The sample has 200,000 to 250,000 clones, under 90% seen once. What was sequenced was peripheral blood. The receptors were sampled from a woman of 80 years or more with COVID-19, enrolled during active disease.

V gene TRBV3-1 (or the pseudogene TRBV3-2) combines with J gene TRBJ1-1; D is uncertain. The V gene's germline CDR1 is LGHDT and CDR2 YNNKEL (reference sequence). There are 13 residues in the CDR3. V was pared by 2 bases and J by 1 base, with 5 bases between. CDR3 in amino acids: CASSQTANTEAFF. CDR3 nucleotides: TGTGCCAGCAGCCAAACAGCGAACACTGAAGCTTTCTTT.

The count of this clone is one. The chain has TRBV28 and TRBJ1-6, with 8 bases aligning to TRBD1. V trimming: 6 bases; J trimming: 4 bases; junction bases outside the gene matches: 14. This CDR3 is 18 amino acids long. CDR1 and CDR2 (germline): MDHEN, SYDVKM. Here the CDR3 reads CASSIDPPGGSYNSPLHF. The DNA for the CDR3 is TGTGCCAGCAGCATCGACCCGCCAGGGGGCTCTTATAATTCACCCCTCCACTTT.

At least ten counts were recorded for this clone. The CDR3 region has the DNA TGTGCCAGCAGCCGGACAGGGGGCCGTTTTGGCTACACCTTC. Its protein is CASSRTGGRFGYTF. The gene calls are TRBV11-3 and TRBJ1-2; 11 bases are a match to TRBD1. The trim removed 5 bases at V and 7 bases at J, leaving 6 bases unmatched. The CDR3 is 14 amino acids. Per germline, CDR1 SGHNT and CDR2 YENEEA.

V usage is TRBV12-5 and J usage is TRBJ1-1; D is unclear. Germline V gene lookup returns CDR1 LGHNT and CDR2 FRNRAP. The CDR3 has 14 residues. V was clipped by 1 base and J by 2 bases, with 8 bases between them. The CDR3 protein is CASGLGATNTEAFF. As DNA, the CDR3 is TGTGCTAGTGGTTTGGGCGCAACCAACACTGAAGCTTTCTTT.

This rearrangement joins TRBV5-1 to TRBJ2-2, with TRBD1 matching over 8 bases. The CDR3 extends over 15 amino acids. Germline loops: CDR1 SGHRS, CDR2 YFSETQ. After removal of 2 bases from V and 5 bases from J, the junction contained 5 bases not matched to a gene. The CDR3 sequence: CASSLDRGRTGELFF. For the CDR3, the DNA is TGCGCCAGCAGCTTAGACAGGGGAAGGACCGGGGAGCTGTTTTTT. Using reference TRBV5-1 and TRBJ2-2 for the parts outside the CDR3, the full variable domain is KAGVTQTPRYLIKTRGQQVTLSCSPISGHRSVSWYQQTPGQGLQFLFEYFSETQRNKGNFPGRFSGRQFSNSRSEMNVSTLELGDSALYLCASSLDRGRTGELFFGEGSRLTVL.

This clone was found once. The V gene is TRBV6-4, the J gene TRBJ2-3; TRBD2 agrees at 9 bases. This CDR3 is built from 14 residues. With V trimmed by 2 bases and J by 7 bases, 4 bases remained unmatched. Germline CDR1 and CDR2: MRHNA and SNTAGT. The CDR3 coding sequence is TGTGCCAGCAGTGACGGGACTAGCAAGAATACGCAGTATTTT. It codes for CASSDGTSKNTQYF.

The chain recombines TRBV18 with TRBJ2-7; no definite D call. This CDR3 region has 13 residues. V lost 3 bases to trimming and J lost 5 bases, with 11 bases between them. Germline CDR1 KGHSH, CDR2 LQKENI. The CDR3 DNA sequence: TGTGCCAGCTCACCTCGAAATCAGGACGAGCAGTACTTC. Its protein product is CASSPRNQDEQYF.

The chain has TRBV19 and TRBJ1-1; D is uncertain. CDR3 length: 12 residues. Germline CDR1 reads LNHDA; CDR2 reads SQIVND (reference sequence). The germline V and J ends were trimmed by 3 bases and 11 bases, with 13 bases remaining between them. In DNA, the CDR3 is TGTGCCAGTAGTATCCCCGGAGGTGGTGCTTTCTTT. It codes for CASSIPGGGAFF.

This chain joins TRBV5-1 and TRBJ1-1; perhaps TRBD1 as D (6 bases). Germline V gene sequence: CDR1 SGHRS, CDR2 YFSETQ. CDR3 size: 16 residues. V dropped 4 bases and J dropped 0 bases, with 16 bases sitting between them. The CDR3 DNA follows: TGCGCCAGCAGCCCTCAGGGAGGGGGGATGAACACTGAAGCTTTCTTT. It encodes CASSPQGGGMNTEAFF. Full variable domain (remainder filled in from reference TRBV5-1 and TRBJ1-1): KAGVTQTPRYLIKTRGQQVTLSCSPISGHRSVSWYQQTPGQGLQFLFEYFSETQRNKGNFPGRFSGRQFSNSRSEMNVSTLELGDSALYLCASSPQGGGMNTEAFFGQGTRLTVV.

The chain employs TRBV3-1 (or the pseudogene TRBV3-2) and TRBJ1-4, with D uncertain. This CDR3 is built from 15 residues. The germline CDR1 and CDR2 sequences are LGHDT and YNNKEL (reference sequence). V was clipped by 1 base and J by 7 bases, with 13 bases between them. The CDR3 DNA reads as TGTGCCAGCAGCCAAGTTACGGGATTGGGTGAAAAACTGTTTTTT. Translation gives CASSQVTGLGEKLFF.

This chain links TRBV19 with TRBJ1-4, with 8 bases matching TRBD1. The CDR3 contains 14 residues. Trimming at V came to 4 bases and at J to 6 bases, leaving 4 bases not matched to a gene. Germline V gives CDR1 LNHDA, CDR2 SQIVND (reference sequence). The CDR3, as DNA: TGTGCCAGTAGTAATAACAGGGGGGATGAAAAACTGTTTTTT. Translating it yields CASSNNRGDEKLFF.

V usage is TRBV21-1 and J usage is TRBJ1-6. TRBV21-1 is a pseudogene. The CDR3 is 17 amino acids. The CDR3: CASSKWEGGADNSPLHF. For the CDR3, the DNA is TGTGCCAGCAGCAAATGGGAGGGGGGCGCCGATAATTCACCCCTCCACTTT.

The chain links TRBV5-4 to TRBJ2-7, with 7 bases matching TRBD1. V lost 1 base to trimming and J lost 0 bases; unmatched junction nucleotides: 4. Germline V CDR1 and CDR2: SGHNT, YYREEE (reference sequence). CDR3 length: 15 residues. The CDR3 DNA sequence: TGTGCCAGCAGCTTGAGTCCAGGGGGCTCCTACGAGCAGTACTTC. This translates into CASSLSPGGSYEQYF.

The chain employs TRBV18 and TRBJ1-1; tentatively, D is TRBD1 (5 bases). The CDR3 has 13 amino acids. The germline V gene encodes CDR1 KGHSH and CDR2 LQKENI. With 4 bases removed from V and 6 bases from J, the gap between germline ends came to 12 bases. The CDR3 here is CASSLPGGAEAFF. Written as DNA, the CDR3 is TGTGCCAGCTCACTCCCCGGGGGGGCTGAAGCTTTCTTT.

This chain connects TRBV5-1 to TRBJ1-3; 9 bases align to TRBD1. Germline V lookup: CDR1 SGHRS, CDR2 YFSETQ. The CDR3 spans 16 residues. J gave up 6 bases and V 3 bases, and 10 bases lay outside the gene matches. DNA for the CDR3: TGCGCCAGCAGCTCGGGACAGGGATCGGGGTTAAACACCATATATTTT. Translation gives CASSSGQGSGLNTIYF.

The J gene is TRBJ2-7, the V gene TRBV5-4; 7 bases agree with TRBD1. Germline-derived CDR1 and CDR2 are SGHNT and YYREEE (reference sequence). This CDR3 has 15 residues. Trimming removed 2 bases from V and 2 bases from J; junction bases left unmatched: 7. In nucleotides, the CDR3 is TGTGCCAGCAGCTTCAGACAGGGTTCCACCTACGAGCAGTACTTC. Protein sequence: CASSFRQGSTYEQYF.

This rearrangement joins TRBV29-1 to TRBJ2-1; D unclear. Per the germline V gene, CDR1 is SQVTM and CDR2 is ANQGSEA. The CDR3 is made up of 11 amino acids. Trimming took off 6 bases at V and 11 bases at J, with 14 bases between the two ends. The CDR3 loop reads CSVRLLSQQFF. The CDR3 DNA reads as TGCAGCGTGAGGCTCCTCAGCCAGCAGTTCTTC.

This clone is a singleton in its sample. The chain has TRBV29-1 and TRBJ2-5; a possible D gene is TRBD1 (6 bases). Trimming pared 4 bases from V and 2 bases from J, leaving 11 bases between. The CDR3 is made up of 13 amino acids. Looked up from germline, CDR1 is SQVTM and CDR2 is ANQGSEA. The CDR3 sequence: CSVVGTYQETQYF. In DNA form, the CDR3 reads TGCAGCGTTGTGGGGACATATCAAGAGACCCAGTACTTC.

The chain links TRBV19 to TRBJ1-5; D is ambiguous. V was pared by 8 bases and J by 0 bases, with 8 bases between. Germline assignment: CDR1 LNHDA and CDR2 SQIVND (reference sequence). The length of the CDR3 is 13 residues. The CDR3: CASASGSNQPQHF. For the CDR3, the DNA is TGTGCCAGTGCCAGTGGTAGCAATCAGCCCCAGCATTTT.

The chain joins TRBV19 to TRBJ1-5, with TRBD1 matching over 8 bases. V gave up 5 bases and J gave up 10 bases; unmatched junction bases: 16. The CDR3 runs 16 residues. The germline V gene encodes CDR1 LNHDA and CDR2 SQIVND (reference sequence). The CDR3 sequence: CASSQVGQGVLSPQHF. CDR3 nucleotide sequence: TGTGCCAGTAGTCAAGTCGGACAGGGCGTATTGAGCCCCCAGCATTTT.

This chain connects TRBV3-1 (or the pseudogene TRBV3-2) to TRBJ2-1; TRBD2 agrees at 11 bases. CDR1 is LGHDT, CDR2 YNNKEL, per germline (reference sequence). V lost 4 bases, J lost 7 bases, and 6 bases stayed unmatched. This CDR3 has 15 residues. For the CDR3, the DNA is TGTGCCAGCAGCCTAGCGGGGGGGCCCCGTAATGAGCAGTTCTTC. The encoded protein is CASSLAGGPRNEQFF.

The rearrangement uses TRBV15 and TRBJ2-1; no firm D call. Germline-derived CDR1 and CDR2 are LNHNV and YYDKDF (reference sequence). The CDR3 has 15 residues. V was shortened by 0 bases and J by 9 bases, with 15 bases between the two germline ends. The CDR3 region has the DNA TGTGCCACCAGCAGAGATAAAACTACCTTGGGTGAGCAGTTCTTC. Amino acid sequence: CATSRDKTTLGEQFF.

The chain uses TRBV3-1 (or the pseudogene TRBV3-2) and TRBJ2-7, with D hard to call. The CDR3 sequence is 14 residues long. V lost 5 bases and J lost 2, with 13 bases in between. The V gene's germline CDR1 is LGHDT and CDR2 YNNKEL (reference sequence). The chain's CDR3 is CASSAPQATYEQYF. The CDR3 bases are TGTGCCAGCAGCGCCCCCCAGGCGACCTACGAGCAGTACTTC.

The chain joins TRBV4-1 to TRBJ2-5; no definite D call. V lost 3 bases and J 5 bases, leaving 16 bases between the germline ends. The CDR3 totals 15 residues. Germline lookup yields CDR1 MGHRA and CDR2 YSYEKL. In nucleotides, the CDR3 is TGCGCCAGCAGCCACCTCTCGGAGCTATGGGAGACCCAGTACTTC. Its protein is CASSHLSELWETQYF.

The chain links TRBV18 to TRBJ2-7; 9 nucleotides align to TRBD1. J gave up 6 bases and V 3 bases, and 9 bases lay outside the gene matches. This CDR3 has 15 amino acids. The germline V gene has CDR1 KGHSH and CDR2 LQKENI. In DNA, the CDR3 is TGTGCCAGCTCACCGGGGGGACAGGGTGTGAGCGAGCAGTACTTC. Its protein product is CASSPGGQGVSEQYF.

This sequence joins TRBV5-1 and TRBJ2-5; D might be TRBD1 (7 bases). CDR1 SGHRS and CDR2 YFSETQ come from the germline V gene. There are 15 residues in the CDR3. V was shortened by 0 bases and J by 5 bases, with 14 bases between the two germline ends. CDR3 amino acids: CASSLGAGTEETQYF. Here the CDR3 DNA reads TGCGCCAGCAGCTTGGGGGCGGGGACAGAGGAGACCCAGTACTTC.

This clone has only one observation. The V and J genes are TRBV7-8 and TRBJ1-5; 8 nucleotides match TRBD1. The CDR3 totals 14 residues. The J segment lost 7 bases and the V segment lost 3 bases, leaving 5 bases of the junction unmatched. The germline V gene encodes CDR1 SGHVS and CDR2 FQNEAQ. The CDR3 sequence is CASSFGQGGQPQHF. The CDR3 bases are TGTGCCAGCAGCTTCGGACAGGGTGGACAGCCCCAGCATTTT.

The rearrangement joins TRBV7-3 to TRBJ1-5; D remains unclear. V lost 5 bases, J lost 6 bases, and 8 bases lay in between. Germline CDR1 reads SGHTA; CDR2 reads FQGTGA. This CDR3 contains 12 residues. CDR3 protein: CASSEKRQPQHF. DNA for the CDR3: TGTGCCAGCAGCGAAAAGCGTCAGCCCCAGCATTTT. Variable domain in full (rest from reference TRBV7-3 and TRBJ1-5): GAGVSQTPSNKVTEKGKYVELRCDPISGHTALYWYRQSLGQGPEFLIYFQGTGAADDSGLPNDRFFAVRPEGSVSTLKIQRTERGDSAVYLCASSEKRQPQHFGDGTRLSIL.